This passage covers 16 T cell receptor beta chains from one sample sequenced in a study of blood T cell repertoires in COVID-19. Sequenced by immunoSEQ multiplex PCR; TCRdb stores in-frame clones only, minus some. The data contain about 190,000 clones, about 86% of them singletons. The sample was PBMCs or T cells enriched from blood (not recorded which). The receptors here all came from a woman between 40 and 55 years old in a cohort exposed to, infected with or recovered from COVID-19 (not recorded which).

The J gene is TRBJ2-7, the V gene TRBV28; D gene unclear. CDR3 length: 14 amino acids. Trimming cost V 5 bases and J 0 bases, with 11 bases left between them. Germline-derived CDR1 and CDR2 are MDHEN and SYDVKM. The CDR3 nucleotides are TGTGCCAGCAGTCCTCATCGGTCCTCCTACGAGCAGTACTTC. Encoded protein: CASSPHRSSYEQYF.

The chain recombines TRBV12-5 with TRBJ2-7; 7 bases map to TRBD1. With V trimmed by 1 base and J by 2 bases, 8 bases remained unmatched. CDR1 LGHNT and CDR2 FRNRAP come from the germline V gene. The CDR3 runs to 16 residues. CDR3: CASGLAEDRFAYEQYF. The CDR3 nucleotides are TGTGCTAGTGGTTTGGCGGAGGACAGGTTCGCCTACGAGCAGTACTTC.

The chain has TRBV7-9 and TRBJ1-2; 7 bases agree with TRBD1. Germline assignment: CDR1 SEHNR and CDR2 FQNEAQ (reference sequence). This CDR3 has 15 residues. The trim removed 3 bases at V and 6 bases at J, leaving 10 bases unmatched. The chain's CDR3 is CASSLGQAGGNGYTF. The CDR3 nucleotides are TGTGCCAGCAGCTTGGGGCAGGCAGGGGGTAATGGCTACACCTTC.

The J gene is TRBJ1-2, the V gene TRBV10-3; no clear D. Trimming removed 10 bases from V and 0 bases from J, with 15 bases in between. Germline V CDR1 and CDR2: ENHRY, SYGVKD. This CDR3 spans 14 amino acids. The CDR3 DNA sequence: TGTGCCACCCGGACTGGGCGATCTAACTATGGCTACACCTTC. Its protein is CATRTGRSNYGYTF.

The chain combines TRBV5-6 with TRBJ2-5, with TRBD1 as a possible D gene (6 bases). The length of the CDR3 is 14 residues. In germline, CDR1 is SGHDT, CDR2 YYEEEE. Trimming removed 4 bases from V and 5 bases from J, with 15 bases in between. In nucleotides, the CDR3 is TGTGCCAGCAGCCTCCGGAACAGGGCGGAGACCCAGTACTTC. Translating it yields CASSLRNRAETQYF.

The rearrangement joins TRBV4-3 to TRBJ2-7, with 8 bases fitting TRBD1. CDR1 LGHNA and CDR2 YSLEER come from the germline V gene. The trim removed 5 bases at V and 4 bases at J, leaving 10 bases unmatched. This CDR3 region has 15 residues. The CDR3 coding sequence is TGCGCCAGCAGCGCAGCAGCAGGGGGCGCGTACGAGCAGTACTTC. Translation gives CASSAAAGGAYEQYF.

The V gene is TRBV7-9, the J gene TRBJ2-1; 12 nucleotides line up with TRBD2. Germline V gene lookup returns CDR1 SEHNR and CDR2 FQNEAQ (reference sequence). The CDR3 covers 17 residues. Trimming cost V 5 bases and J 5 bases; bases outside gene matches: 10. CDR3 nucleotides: TGTGCCAGCAGCCACCTTCCGGGACTAGCGGGCGACAATGAGCAGTTCTTC. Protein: CASSHLPGLAGDNEQFF. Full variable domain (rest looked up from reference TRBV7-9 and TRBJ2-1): DTGVSQNPRHKITKRGQNVTFRCDPISEHNRLYWYRQTLGQGPEFLTYFQNEAQLEKSRLLSDRFSAERPKGSFSTLEIQRTEQGDSAMYLCASSHLPGLAGDNEQFFGPGTRLTVL.

The CDR3 spells CAWTSPDNEQYF. Here the CDR3 DNA reads TGTGCCTGGACCTCCCCGGACAACGAGCAGTACTTC. The chain joins TRBV30 to TRBJ2-7, with D possibly TRBD1 on 5 matching bases. V was cut by 4 bases and J by 5 bases, with 12 bases left in between. The CDR3 totals 12 residues. Germline V gene data show CDR1 as GTSNPN and CDR2 as SVGIG (reference sequence).

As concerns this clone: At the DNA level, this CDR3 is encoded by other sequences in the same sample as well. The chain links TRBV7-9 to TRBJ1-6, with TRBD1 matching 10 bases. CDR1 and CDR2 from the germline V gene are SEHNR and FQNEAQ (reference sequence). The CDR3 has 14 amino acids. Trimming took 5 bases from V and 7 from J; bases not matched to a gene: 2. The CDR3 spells CASSPGQGNSPLHF. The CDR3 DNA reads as TGTGCCAGCAGCCCGGGACAGGGGAATTCACCCCTCCACTTT.

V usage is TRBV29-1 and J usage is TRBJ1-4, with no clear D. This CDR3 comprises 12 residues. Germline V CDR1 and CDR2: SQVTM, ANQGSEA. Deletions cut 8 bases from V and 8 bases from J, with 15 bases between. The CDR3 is CSLSLGGEKLFF. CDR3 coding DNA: TGCAGCTTATCCTTGGGAGGGGAAAAACTGTTTTTT.

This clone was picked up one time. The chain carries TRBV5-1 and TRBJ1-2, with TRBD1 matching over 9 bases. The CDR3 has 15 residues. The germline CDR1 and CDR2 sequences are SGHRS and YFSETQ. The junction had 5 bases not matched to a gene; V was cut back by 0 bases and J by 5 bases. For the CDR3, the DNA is TGCGCCAGCAGCTTGGTGGGACAGGGACGGTATGGCTACACCTTC. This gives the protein CASSLVGQGRYGYTF.

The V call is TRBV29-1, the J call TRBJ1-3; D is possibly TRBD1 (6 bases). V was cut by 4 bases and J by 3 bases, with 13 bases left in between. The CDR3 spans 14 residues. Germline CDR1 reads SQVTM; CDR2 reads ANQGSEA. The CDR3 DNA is TGCAGCGTTGCCCAGGGGCTGAGTGGAAACACCATATATTTT. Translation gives CSVAQGLSGNTIYF.

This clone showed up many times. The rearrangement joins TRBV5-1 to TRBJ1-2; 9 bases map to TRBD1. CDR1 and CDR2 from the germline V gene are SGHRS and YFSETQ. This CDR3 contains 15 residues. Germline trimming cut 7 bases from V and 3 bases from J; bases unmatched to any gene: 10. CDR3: CASQVTTGGHYGYTF. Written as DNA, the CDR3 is TGCGCCAGCCAAGTAACTACAGGGGGCCACTATGGCTACACCTTC.

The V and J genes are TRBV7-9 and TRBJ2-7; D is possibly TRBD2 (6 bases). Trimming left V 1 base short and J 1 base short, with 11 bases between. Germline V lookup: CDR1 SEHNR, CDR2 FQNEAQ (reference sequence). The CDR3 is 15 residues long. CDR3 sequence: CASSLDSGPSYEQYF. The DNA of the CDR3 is TGTGCCAGCAGCTTAGATAGCGGACCTTCCTACGAGCAGTACTTC.

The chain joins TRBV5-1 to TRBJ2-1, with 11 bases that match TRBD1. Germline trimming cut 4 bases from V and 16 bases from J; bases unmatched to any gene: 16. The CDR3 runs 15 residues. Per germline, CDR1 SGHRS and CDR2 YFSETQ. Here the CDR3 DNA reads TGCGCCAGCAGCCCAGCCGGGACAGGGGGACGGATGGGATTCTTC. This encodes CASSPAGTGGRMGFF.

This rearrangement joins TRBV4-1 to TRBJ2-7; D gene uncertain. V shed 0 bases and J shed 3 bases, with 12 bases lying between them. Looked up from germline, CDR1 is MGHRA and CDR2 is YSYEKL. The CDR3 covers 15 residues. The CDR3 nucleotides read TGCGCCAGCAGCCAAGATTTATCGGTGCTCTACGAGCAGTACTTC. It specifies CASSQDLSVLYEQYF.